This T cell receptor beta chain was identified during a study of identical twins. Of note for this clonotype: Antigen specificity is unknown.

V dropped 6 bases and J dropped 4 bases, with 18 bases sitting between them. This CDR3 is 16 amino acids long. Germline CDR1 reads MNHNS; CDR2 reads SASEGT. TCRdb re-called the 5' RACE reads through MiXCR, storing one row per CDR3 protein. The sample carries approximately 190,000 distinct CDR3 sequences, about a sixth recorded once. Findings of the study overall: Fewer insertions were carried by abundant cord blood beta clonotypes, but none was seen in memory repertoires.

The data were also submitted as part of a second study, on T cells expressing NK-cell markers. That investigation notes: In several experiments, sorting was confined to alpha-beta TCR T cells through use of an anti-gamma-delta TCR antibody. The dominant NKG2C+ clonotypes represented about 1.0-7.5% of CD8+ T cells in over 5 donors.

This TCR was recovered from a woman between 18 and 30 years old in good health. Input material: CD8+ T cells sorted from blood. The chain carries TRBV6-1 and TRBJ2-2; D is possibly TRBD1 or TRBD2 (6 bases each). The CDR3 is CASRLFRRGRTGELFF. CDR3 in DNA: TGTGCCAGCAGACTCTTCCGCCGGGGGCGCACCGGGGAGCTGTTTTTT.